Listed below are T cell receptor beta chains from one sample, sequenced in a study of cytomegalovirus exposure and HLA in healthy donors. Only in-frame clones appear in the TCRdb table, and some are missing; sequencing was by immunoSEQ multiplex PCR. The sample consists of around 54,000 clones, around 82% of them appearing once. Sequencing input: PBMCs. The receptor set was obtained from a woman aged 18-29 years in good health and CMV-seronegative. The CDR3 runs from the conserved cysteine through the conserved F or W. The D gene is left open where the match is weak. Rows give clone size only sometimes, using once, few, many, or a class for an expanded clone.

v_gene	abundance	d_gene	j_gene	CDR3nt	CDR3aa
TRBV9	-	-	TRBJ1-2	TGTGCCAGCAGCGTAGGCGTCGCTAACTATGGCTACACCTTC	CASSVGVANYGYTF
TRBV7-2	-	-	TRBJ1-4	TGTGCCAGCAGCCCCCCCGGTGAAAAACTGTTTTTT	CASSPPGEKLFF
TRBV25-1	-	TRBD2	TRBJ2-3	TGTGCCAGCACCGGACTAGCGGGGGCAGGCACAGATACGCAGTATTTT	CASTGLAGAGTDTQYF
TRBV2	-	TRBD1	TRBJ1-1	TGTGCCAGCAGGACGTCAGGGGGTATGAACACTGAAGCTTTCTTT	CASRTSGGMNTEAFF
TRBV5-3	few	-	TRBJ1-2	TGTGCCAGAAGCCAGAAAGGCTACACCTTC	CARSQKGYTF
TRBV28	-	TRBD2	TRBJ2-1	TGTGCCAGCAGCCCGGGACTAGCGGATTACAATGAGCAGTTCTTC	CASSPGLADYNEQFF
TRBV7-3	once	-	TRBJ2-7	TGTGCCAGCAGCTTTGGGACATCGGCCGAGCAGTACTTC	CASSFGTSAEQYF
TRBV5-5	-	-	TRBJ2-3	TGTGCCAGCAGCAACGGACAGCTCACAGATACGCAGTATTTT	CASSNGQLTDTQYF
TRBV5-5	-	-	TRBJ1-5	TGTGCCAGCAGCTTTAGCCCGAAACAGCCCCAGCATTTT	CASSFSPKQPQHF
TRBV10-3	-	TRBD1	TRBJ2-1	TGTGCCACCGGGGGAGGGACAGGGGCTTACAATGAGCAGTTCTTC	CATGGGTGAYNEQFF
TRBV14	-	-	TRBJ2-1	TGTGCCAGCAGCCAAGAGGCAGCTGGACAGTCCCCCCGGGGTTCCTACAATGAGCAGTTCTTC	CASSQEAAGQSPRGSYNEQFF
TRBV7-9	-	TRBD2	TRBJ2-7	TGTGCCAGCAGCTTAGCCAGCTTTTACGACATAAGACTAGCGGGAGAGCAGTACTTC	CASSLASFYDIRLAGEQYF
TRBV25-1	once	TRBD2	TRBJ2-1	TGTGCCAGCAGCCTCCGGACTAGCGGGAGGGCCGGTGAGCAGTTCTTC	CASSLRTSGRAGEQFF
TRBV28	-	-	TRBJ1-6	TGTGCCAGCAGTTCACAGGGACATTCGAGCTCCTATAATTCACCCCTCCACTTT	CASSSQGHSSSYNSPLHF
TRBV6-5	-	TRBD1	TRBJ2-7	TGTGCCAGCAGTTACCCCAGGACAGGGGGAGGGTACGAGCAGTACTTC	CASSYPRTGGGYEQYF
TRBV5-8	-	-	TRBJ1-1	TGTGCCAGCAGCGCCGCAGACAGAAACACTGAAGCTTTCTTT	CASSAADRNTEAFF
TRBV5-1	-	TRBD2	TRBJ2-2	TGCGCCAGCAGCTTGGGGCTAGCGGAGACCACGAACACCGGGGAGCTGTTTTTT	CASSLGLAETTNTGELFF
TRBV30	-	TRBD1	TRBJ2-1	TGTGCCTGGAGTGCCGGGACAGGCCAGTTCTTC	CAWSAGTGQFF
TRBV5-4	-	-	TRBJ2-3	TGTGCCAGCAGCCAGCTATCTAGCCTCACAGATACGCAGTATTTT	CASSQLSSLTDTQYF
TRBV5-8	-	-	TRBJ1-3	TGTGCCAGCAGCCACGTGGCGGACACCATATATTTT	CASSHVADTIYF
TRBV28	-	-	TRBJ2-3	TGTGCCAGCAGTGAGTGGGAGGATAGTTCAGATACGCAGTATTTT	CASSEWEDSSDTQYF
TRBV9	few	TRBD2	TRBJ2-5	TGTGCCAGCAGCGTAGGGTGGACTAGCGGGAGGGAGACCCAGTACTTC	CASSVGWTSGRETQYF
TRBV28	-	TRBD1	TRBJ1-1	TGTGCCAGCAGATCAGGGGGATGGATGAACACTGAAGCTTTCTTT	CASRSGGWMNTEAFF
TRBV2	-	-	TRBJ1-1	TGTGCCAGCAGAACACTGAACACTGAAGCTTTCTTT	CASRTLNTEAFF
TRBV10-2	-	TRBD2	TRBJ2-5	TGCGCCAGCAGTCAGAGACTCGCGGGAGAGGGTGAGACCCAGTACTTC	CASSQRLAGEGETQYF
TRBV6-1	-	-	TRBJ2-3	TGTGCCAGCAGTGAAGACCGTGGGCCCGATACGCAGTATTTT	CASSEDRGPDTQYF
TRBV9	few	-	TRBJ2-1	TGTGCCAGCAGCGTATTGGGCTACCTCCCCAATGAGCAGTTCTTC	CASSVLGYLPNEQFF
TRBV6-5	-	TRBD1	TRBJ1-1	TGTGCCAGCCAGGCGACAGGGACCACTGAAGCTTTCTTT	CASQATGTTEAFF
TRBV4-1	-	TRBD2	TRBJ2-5	TGCGCCAGCAGCCACGGGACTAGCGGGAGGCCGGGGGCCCAGTACTTC	CASSHGTSGRPGAQYF
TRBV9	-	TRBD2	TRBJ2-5	TGTGCCAGCAGCGTAGTAGCGGGGTCCCAAGAGACCCAGTACTTC	CASSVVAGSQETQYF
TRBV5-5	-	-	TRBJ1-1	TGTGCCAGCACCCTATACACCTCAACGGGTGAAGCTTTCTTT	CASTLYTSTGEAFF
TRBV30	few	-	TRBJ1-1	TGTGCCTGGGATCCGGGACACCAGAACACTGAAGCTTTCTTT	CAWDPGHQNTEAFF
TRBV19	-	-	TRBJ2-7	TGTGCCAGTAGTATAGTGGCTGGGAGCGAGCAGTACTTC	CASSIVAGSEQYF
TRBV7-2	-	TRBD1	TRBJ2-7	TGTGCCAGCAGCCGGACAGGGACGTCCTACGAGCAGTACTTC	CASSRTGTSYEQYF
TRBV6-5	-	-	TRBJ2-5	TGTGCCAGCAGTGCCCTCCGCCCTACTCATGGGACCCAGTACTTC	CASSALRPTHGTQYF
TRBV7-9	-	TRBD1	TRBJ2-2	TGTGCCAGCAGCTTTCCCGTTAGGACAGGGAGAGGCGGGGAGCTGTTTTTT	CASSFPVRTGRGGELFF
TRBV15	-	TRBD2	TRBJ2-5	TGTGCCACCAGCGGTGGGGGGGAGAGAGAGACCCAGTACTTC	CATSGGGERETQYF
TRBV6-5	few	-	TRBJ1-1	TGTGCCAGCAGTCATACAGGAGAGACTACTGAAGCTTTCTTT	CASSHTGETTEAFF
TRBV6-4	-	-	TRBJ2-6	TGTGCCAGCAGTGGTACAGACAGCTCTGGGGCCAACGGCCTGACTTTC	CASSGTDSSGANGLTF
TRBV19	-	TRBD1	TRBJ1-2	TGTGCCAGTAGTGCGGAACCTTACAGGGGAAGAGAATATGGCTACACCTTC	CASSAEPYRGREYGYTF
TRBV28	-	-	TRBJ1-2	TGTGCCAGCAGCCCAACAGGGTTCCCTCTCTATGGCTACACCTTC	CASSPTGFPLYGYTF
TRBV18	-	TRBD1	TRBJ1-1	TGTGCCAGCTCCCGGGACAGGAACACTGAAGCTTTCTTT	CASSRDRNTEAFF
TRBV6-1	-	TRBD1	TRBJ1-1	TGTGCCAGCAGTGATGGCCCCAGGGGGCAGACGGGGAACACTGAAGCTTTCTTT	CASSDGPRGQTGNTEAFF
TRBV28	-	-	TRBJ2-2	TGTGCCCAACAGGGTAACAACGGGGAGCTGTTTTTT	CAQQGNNGELFF
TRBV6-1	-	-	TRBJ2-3	TGTGCCAGCAGAAACAGCCTAAGCACAGATACGCAGTATTTT	CASRNSLSTDTQYF
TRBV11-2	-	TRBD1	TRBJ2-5	TGTGCCAGCAGCTTCGGACAGGGCGGTCAAGAGACCCAGTACTTC	CASSFGQGGQETQYF
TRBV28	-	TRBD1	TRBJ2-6	TGTGCCAGCAGCACCGACAGGGGTCGGTGGGCCAACGGCCTGACTTTC	CASSTDRGRWANGLTF